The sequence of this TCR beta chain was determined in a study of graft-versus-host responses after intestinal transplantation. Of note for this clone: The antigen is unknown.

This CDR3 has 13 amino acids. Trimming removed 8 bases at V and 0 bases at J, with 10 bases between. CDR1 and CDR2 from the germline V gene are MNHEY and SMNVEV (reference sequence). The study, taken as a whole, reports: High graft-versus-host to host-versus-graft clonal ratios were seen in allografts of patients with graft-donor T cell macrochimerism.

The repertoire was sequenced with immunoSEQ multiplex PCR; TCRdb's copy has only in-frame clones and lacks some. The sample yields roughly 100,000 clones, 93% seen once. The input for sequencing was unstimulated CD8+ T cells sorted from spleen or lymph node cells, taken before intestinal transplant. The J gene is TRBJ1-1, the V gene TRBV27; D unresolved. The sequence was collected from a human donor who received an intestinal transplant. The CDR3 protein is CASHGLMNTEAFF. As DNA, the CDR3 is TGTGCCAGCCACGGACTTATGAACACTGAAGCTTTCTTT.